This TCR beta chain came from a study of T cell responses to AZD1222 COVID-19 vaccine. Whole-study findings and limits: Clonal diversity may have been underestimated in mostly white British donors. At baseline, just a handful of AZD1222 recipients tested seropositive. When two AZD1222 doses had been given, Spike-specific TCR breadth and depth rose. Vaccine-related CD4 TCRs covered spike, predominating at 160-218 and 743-854.

Some clones are missing from TCRdb's copy, which holds only in-frame ones; the method was immunoSEQ multiplex PCR. The sample yields about 200,000 clones, roughly 92% seen once. In germline, CDR1 is SNHLY, CDR2 FYNNEI. CDR3 size: 14 residues. V was clipped by 3 bases and J by 4 bases; unmatched bases: 4. About this clone: Its matching antigen is unknown.

This chain uses TRBV2 with TRBJ1-2, with 8 bases matching TRBD1. This TCR was sampled from an adult who received the AZD1222 COVID-19 vaccine. Sample: peripheral blood, taken 28 days after the second AZD1222 dose. The CDR3 protein is CASSDQGATYGYTF. CDR3 sequence (DNA): TGTGCCAGCAGTGATCAGGGGGCGACCTATGGCTACACCTTC.